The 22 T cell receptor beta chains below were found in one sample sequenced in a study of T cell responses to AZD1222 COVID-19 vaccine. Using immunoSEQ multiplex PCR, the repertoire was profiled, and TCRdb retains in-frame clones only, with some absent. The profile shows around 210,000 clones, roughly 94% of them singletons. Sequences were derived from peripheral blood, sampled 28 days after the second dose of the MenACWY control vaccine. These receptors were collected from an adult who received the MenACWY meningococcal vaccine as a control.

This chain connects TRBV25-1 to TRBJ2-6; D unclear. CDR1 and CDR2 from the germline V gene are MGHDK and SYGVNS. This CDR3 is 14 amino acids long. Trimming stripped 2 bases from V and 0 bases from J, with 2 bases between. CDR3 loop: CASSEASGANVLTF. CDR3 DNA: TGTGCCAGCAGTGAAGCCTCTGGGGCCAACGTCCTGACTTTC.

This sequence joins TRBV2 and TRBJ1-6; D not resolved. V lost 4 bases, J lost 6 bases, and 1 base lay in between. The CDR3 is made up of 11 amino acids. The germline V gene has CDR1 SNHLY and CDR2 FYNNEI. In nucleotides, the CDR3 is TGTGCCAGCAGTGGTAATTCACCCCTCCACTTT. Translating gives CASSGNSPLHF.

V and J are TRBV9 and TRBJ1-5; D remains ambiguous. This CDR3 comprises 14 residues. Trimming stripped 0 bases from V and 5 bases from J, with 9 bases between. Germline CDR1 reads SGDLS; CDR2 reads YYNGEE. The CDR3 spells CASSVGERYQPQHF. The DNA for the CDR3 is TGTGCCAGCAGCGTAGGGGAGCGTTATCAGCCCCAGCATTTT.

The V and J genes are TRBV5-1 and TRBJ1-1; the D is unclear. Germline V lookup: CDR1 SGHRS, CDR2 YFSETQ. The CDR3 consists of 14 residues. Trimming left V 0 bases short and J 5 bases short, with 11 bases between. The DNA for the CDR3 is TGCGCCAGCAGCTTGGGCTCCGGAGGGACTGAAGCTTTCTTT. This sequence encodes CASSLGSGGTEAFF.

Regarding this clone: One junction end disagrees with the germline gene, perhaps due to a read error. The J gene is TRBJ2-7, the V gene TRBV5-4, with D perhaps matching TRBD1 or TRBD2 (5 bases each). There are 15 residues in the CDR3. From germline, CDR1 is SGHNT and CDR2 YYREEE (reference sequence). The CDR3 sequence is CASSLPGAPGNEQYF. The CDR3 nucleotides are TGTGCTAGCAGTCTCCCTGGGGCACCGGGAAACGAGCAGTACTTC. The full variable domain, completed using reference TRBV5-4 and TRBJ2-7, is ETGVTQSPTHLIKTRGQQVTLRCSSQSGHNTVSWYQQALGQGPQFIFQYYREEENGRGNFPPRFSGLQFPNYSSELNVNALELDDSALYLCASSLPGAPGNEQYFGPGTRLTVT.

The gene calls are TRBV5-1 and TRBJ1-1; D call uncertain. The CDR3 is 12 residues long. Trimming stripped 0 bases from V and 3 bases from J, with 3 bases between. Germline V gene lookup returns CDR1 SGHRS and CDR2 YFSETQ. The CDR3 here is CASSLEHTEAFF. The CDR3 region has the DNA TGCGCCAGCAGCTTGGAACACACTGAAGCTTTCTTT.

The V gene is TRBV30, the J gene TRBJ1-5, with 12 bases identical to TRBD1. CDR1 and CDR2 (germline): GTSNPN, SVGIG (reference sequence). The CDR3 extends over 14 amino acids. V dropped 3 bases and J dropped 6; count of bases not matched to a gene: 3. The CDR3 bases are TGTGCCTGGAGGACGGGACAGGGGGCTCAGCCCCAGCATTTT. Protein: CAWRTGQGAQPQHF.

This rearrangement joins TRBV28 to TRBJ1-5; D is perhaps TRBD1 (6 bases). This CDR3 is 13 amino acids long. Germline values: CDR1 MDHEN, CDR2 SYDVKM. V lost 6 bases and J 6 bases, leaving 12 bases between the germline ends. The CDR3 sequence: CASSPGDTQPQHF. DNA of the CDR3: TGTGCCAGCAGCCCAGGGGACACTCAGCCCCAGCATTTT. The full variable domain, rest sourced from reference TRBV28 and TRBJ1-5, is DVKVTQSSRYLVKRTGEKVFLECVQDMDHENMFWYRQDPGLGLRLIYFSYDVKMKEKGDIPEGYSVSREKKERFSLILESASTNQTSMYLCASSPGDTQPQHFGDGTRLSIL.

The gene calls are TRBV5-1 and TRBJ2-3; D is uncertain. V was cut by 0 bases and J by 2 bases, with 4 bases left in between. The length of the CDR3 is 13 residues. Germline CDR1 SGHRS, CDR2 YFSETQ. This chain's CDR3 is CASSLVPTDTQYF. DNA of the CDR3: TGCGCCAGCAGCTTGGTACCCACAGATACGCAGTATTTT.

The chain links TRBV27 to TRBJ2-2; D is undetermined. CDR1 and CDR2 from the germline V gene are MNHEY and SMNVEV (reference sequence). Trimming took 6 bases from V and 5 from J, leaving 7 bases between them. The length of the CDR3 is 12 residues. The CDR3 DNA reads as TGTGCCAGCAGCCGCAATACCGGGGAGCTGTTTTTT. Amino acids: CASSRNTGELFF.

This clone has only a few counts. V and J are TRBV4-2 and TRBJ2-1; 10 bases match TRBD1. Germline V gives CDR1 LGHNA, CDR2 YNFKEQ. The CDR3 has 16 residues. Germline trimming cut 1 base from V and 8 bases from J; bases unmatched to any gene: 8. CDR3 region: CASSQAPGQGSDEQFF. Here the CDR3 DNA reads TGTGCCAGCAGCCAAGCTCCGGGACAGGGGAGCGATGAGCAGTTCTTC.

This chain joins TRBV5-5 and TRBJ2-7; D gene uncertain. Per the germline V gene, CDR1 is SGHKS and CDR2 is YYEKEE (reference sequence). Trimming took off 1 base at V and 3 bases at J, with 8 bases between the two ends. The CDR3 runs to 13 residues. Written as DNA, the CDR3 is TGTGCCAGCAGCTTGTACTTAGTCTACGAGCAGTACTTC. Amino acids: CASSLYLVYEQYF.

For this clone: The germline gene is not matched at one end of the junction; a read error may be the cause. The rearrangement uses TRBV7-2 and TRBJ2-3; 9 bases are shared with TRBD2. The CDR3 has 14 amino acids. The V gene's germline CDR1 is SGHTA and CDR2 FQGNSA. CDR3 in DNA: TGTGCCAGCAGCCAACCGATTCTAGCGGGGTTAGCGGATTTT. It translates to CASSQPILAGLADF.

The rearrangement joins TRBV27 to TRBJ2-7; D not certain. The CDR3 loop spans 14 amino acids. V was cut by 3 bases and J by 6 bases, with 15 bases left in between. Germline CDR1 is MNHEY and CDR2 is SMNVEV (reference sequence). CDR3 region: CASSFRQSTSEQYF. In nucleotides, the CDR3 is TGTGCCAGCAGTTTTAGGCAGTCCACAAGCGAGCAGTACTTC.

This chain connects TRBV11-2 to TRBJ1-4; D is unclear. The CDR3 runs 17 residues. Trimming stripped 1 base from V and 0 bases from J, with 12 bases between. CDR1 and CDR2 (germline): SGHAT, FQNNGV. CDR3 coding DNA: TGTGCCAGCAGCTTAGGTCCGGAATTCGCAACTAATGAAAAACTGTTTTTT. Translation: CASSLGPEFATNEKLFF.

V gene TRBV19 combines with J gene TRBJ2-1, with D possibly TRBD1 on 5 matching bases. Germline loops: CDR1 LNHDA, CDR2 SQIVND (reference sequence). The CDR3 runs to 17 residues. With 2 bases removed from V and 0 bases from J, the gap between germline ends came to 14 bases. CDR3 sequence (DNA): TGTGCCAGTAGTATAAAGGGGCCCAACTACTCCTACAATGAGCAGTTCTTC. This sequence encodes CASSIKGPNYSYNEQFF.

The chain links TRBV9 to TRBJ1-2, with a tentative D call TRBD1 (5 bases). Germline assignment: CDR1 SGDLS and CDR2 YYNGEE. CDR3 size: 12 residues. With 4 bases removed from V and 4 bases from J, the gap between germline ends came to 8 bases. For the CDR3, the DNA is TGTGCCAGCAGCACAGGACCCTATGGCTACACCTTC. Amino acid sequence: CASSTGPYGYTF.

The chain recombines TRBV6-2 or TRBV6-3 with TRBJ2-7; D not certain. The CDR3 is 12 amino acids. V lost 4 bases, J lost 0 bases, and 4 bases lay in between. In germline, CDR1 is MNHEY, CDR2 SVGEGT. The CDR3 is CASSSASYEQYF. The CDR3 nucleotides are TGTGCCAGCAGTTCTGCCTCCTACGAGCAGTACTTC.

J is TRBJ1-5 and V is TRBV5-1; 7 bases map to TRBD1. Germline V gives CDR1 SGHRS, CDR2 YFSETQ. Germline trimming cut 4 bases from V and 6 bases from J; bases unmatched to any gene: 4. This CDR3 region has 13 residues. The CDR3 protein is CASSLGTAQPQHF. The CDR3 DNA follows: TGCGCCAGCAGCCTTGGGACAGCTCAGCCCCAGCATTTT.

In DNA form, the CDR3 reads TGTGCCAGCAGCTTATCTAGCGGGAGATTGGGTGAGCAGTTCTTC. It translates to CASSLSSGRLGEQFF. This chain joins TRBV7-3 and TRBJ2-1; 10 positions agree with TRBD2. Germline assignment: CDR1 SGHTA and CDR2 FQGTGA. With 2 bases clipped from V and 9 bases from J, the junction kept 7 bases outside the gene matches. The CDR3 spans 15 residues.

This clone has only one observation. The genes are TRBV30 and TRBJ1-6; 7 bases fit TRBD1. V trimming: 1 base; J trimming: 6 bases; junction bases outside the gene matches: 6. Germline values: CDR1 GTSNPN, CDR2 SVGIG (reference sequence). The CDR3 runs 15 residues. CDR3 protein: CAWSAPGQTNSPLHF. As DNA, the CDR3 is TGTGCCTGGAGTGCCCCGGGACAGACTAATTCACCCCTCCACTTT.

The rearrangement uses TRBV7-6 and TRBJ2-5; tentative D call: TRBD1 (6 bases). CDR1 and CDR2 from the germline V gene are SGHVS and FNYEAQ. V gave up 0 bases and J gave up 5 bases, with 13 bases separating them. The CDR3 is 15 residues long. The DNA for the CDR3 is TGTGCCAGCAGCTTAGCCACCGGGACAAGGGAGACCCAGTACTTC. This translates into CASSLATGTRETQYF.